The T cell receptor (beta chain) described here comes from a study of CD8 T cells in Susac syndrome (dated by TCRdb to the late 2010s). Turning to the overall study: The study used repertoire sequencing to test whether antigen drove CD8+ T cell activation and differentiation in Susac syndrome. Clonality of the CD8+ T cell repertoire was compared between around eleven healthy donors, roughly 14 Susac syndrome patients and under 16 multiple sclerosis patients.

Overall study results and their limits: The number of individuals in the TCR sequencing and HLA analysis was recognized as being relatively small.

This clonotype was picked up one time. Its antigen is unknown. The record has no base qualities; no much larger clone is one base away. A single read offers scant evidence. High-throughput TCR beta sequencing profiled peripheral blood CD8+ and CD4+ T cells from healthy donors, Susac syndrome patients and multiple sclerosis patients. Healthy donors were included as age- and sex-matched controls. Bulk CD8+ and CD4+ T cells were purified by magnetic negative isolation, while CD8+ TEMRA cells were enriched using FACS. Blood was drawn into EDTA tubes, processed within 24 hours, and PBMCs were isolated by density gradient centrifugation. PBMCs destined for TCR sequencing were cryopreserved in liquid nitrogen and later thawed in a 37 °C water bath. The sorted or isolated CD4+, CD8+ and CD8+ TEMRA cells had a purity of 90% or higher. RNA was extracted using the RNeasy kit, and roughly 0.5 to 1 ug of the RNA was reverse transcribed with random hexamers. The immunoSEQ multiplex PCR assay, covering 54 Vbeta and 13 Jbeta segments, was used to amplify TCR beta CDR3 regions. PCR amplification bias was corrected using a synthetic template baseline for primer optimization and computational correction. The paper's data handling went like this. Reads were annotated to V, D and J genes according to IMGT and were analyzed with immunoSEQ Analyzer, with only productive sequences retained. Clonality was calculated as one minus the Shannon entropy normalized by log2 of the number of productive unique sequences. Public and private clones were assessed among the 100 most prevalent clones of each patient and control. Clones were defined as Susac-specific if absent from the healthy and MS cohorts, from approximately 1,100 published viral clones and from other ImmuneACCESS disease sequences. TCRdb applied fastp at Q25 and MiXCR to the public reads, then kept only in-frame beta chains. When rows share a CDR3 protein, they turn into one entry using the most common DNA and genes. The V and J calls come from TCRdb's annotation, not from the publication. The table for this sample lists about 69,000 distinct CDR3 sequences; around 95% of them were counted only once. The top ten clonotypes cover roughly 0.24% of the sample.

Its CDR3 holds 15 amino acids, cysteine through phenylalanine. Only the CDR3 part of the read is kept: 45 bases, read in frame from the first base. The trim is 0 bases for V and 4 bases for J, with a gap of 13 bases between the germline ends. The germline V gene sets CDR1 to SGHRS and CDR2 to YFSETQ. Sequencing input: CD8+ T cells from PBMCs. The chain employs TRBV5-1 and TRBJ2-5; the D gene is perhaps TRBD1, on 5 matching bases. This TCR was recovered from a human donor in good health. The nucleotides are TGCGCCAGCAGCTTGGCTTGGGGCGCCCGAGAGACCCAGTACTTC. This encodes CASSLAWGARETQYF.